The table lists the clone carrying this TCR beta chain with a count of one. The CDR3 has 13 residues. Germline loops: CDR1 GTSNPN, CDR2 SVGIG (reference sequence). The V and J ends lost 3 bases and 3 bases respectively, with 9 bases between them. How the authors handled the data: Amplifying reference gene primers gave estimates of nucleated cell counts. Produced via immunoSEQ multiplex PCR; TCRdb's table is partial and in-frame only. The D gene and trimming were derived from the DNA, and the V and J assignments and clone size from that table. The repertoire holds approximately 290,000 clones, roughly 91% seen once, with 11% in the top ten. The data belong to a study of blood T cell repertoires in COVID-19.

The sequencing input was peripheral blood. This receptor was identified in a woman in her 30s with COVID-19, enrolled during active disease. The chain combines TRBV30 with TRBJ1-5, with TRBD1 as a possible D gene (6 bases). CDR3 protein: CAWSRDTNQPQHF. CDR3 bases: TGTGCCTGGAGCCGGGACACCAATCAGCCCCAGCATTTT.